The clone carrying this TCR beta chain showed up many times. Trimming stripped 2 bases from V and 2 bases from J, with 14 bases between. The CDR3 has 15 residues. The germline gives CDR1 SGHRS, CDR2 YFSETQ. The data derive from a study of Graves' ophthalmopathy and Graves' hyperthyroidism. RNA transcripts were the source from which TCR beta CDR3 regions were amplified. HTBI-primed first-round RT-PCR preceded second-round multiplex PCR. MiXCR was run by TCRdb on the multiplex PCR reads, yielding one entry per CDR3 protein. The table has hundreds of thousands of distinct CDR3 sequences, roughly 21% seen once.

The sequenced material came from peripheral blood. The origin of this receptor is a woman between 18 and 29 years old with stable Graves' hyperthyroidism. This chain connects TRBV5-1 to TRBJ2-7; D is unresolved. The CDR3 reads CASSFKPHSAYEQYF. The DNA for the CDR3 is TGCGCCAGCAGCTTTAAGCCCCATTCCGCCTACGAGCAGTACTTC.